The clone carrying this TCR beta chain was seen only a few times. What it binds is unknown. The data belong to a study of T cells in Graves' hyperthyroidism and ophthalmopathy. In the study overall: Peripheral blood was taken when the disease was first diagnosed, before any treatment began.

There were TCR beta CDR3 regions amplified from RNA transcripts. The TCR CDR3 was amplified in a first-round RT-PCR using the HTBI primer set. TCRdb re-called the multiplex PCR reads through MiXCR, storing one row per CDR3 protein. The repertoire holds 330,000 or so distinct CDR3 sequences, around a sixth seen once, with 15% to 17% in the top ten. The CDR3 has 13 amino acids. Trimming shortened V by 0 bases and J by 5 bases, and 7 bases separated the two germline ends. Germline V gene data show CDR1 as MGHRA and CDR2 as YSYEKL. Study results and caveats: The model forecast ophthalmopathy, anticipating it by a median around 6.5 months before onset.

Ophthalmopathy patients all had a Clinical Activity Score of at least 3, a NOSPECS grade of at least 4 and disease under 3 months old. Thyroid ultrasound, orbital computed tomography, clinical symptoms, and serum thyroxine and TRAb underpinned diagnoses. Source material: blood. The receptor was derived from a woman aged 40 to 50 with Graves' ophthalmopathy. The chain carries TRBV4-1 and TRBJ1-1; D is undetermined. CDR3 nucleotide sequence: TGCGCCAGCAGCCAAGAAAGGCAGACTGAAGCTTTCTTT. Amino acid sequence: CASSQERQTEAFF.